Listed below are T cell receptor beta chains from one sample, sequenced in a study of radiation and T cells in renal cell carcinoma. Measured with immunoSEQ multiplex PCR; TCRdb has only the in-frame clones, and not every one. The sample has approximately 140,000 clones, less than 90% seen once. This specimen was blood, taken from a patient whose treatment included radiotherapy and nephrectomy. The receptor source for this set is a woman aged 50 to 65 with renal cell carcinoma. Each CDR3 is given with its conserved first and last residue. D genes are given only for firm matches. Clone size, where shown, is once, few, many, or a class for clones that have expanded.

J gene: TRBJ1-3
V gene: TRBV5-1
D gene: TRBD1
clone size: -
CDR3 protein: CASSQSLGGFSGNTIYF
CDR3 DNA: TGCGCCAGCAGCCAATCGTTAGGGGGCTTCTCTGGAAACACCATATATTTT

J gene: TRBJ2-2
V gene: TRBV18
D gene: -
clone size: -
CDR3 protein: CASSPIGDTGELFF
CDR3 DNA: TGTGCCAGCTCACCTATAGGGGACACCGGGGAGCTGTTTTTT

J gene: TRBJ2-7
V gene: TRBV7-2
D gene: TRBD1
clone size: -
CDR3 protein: CASSDRGSYEQYF
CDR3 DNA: TGTGCCAGCAGCGACAGGGGGTCCTACGAGCAGTACTTC

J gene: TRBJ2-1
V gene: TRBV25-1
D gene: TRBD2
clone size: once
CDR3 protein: CASSSTSGRARQFF
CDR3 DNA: TGTGCCAGCAGTTCTACTAGCGGGAGGGCCCGGCAGTTCTTC

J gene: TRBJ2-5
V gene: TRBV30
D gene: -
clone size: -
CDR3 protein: CASRLVPGETQYF
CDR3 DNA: TGTGCCTCCAGACTAGTCCCCGGAGAGACCCAGTACTTC

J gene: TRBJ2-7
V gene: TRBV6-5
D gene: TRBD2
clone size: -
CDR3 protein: CASSYSTSGGIEQYF
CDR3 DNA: TGTGCCAGCAGTTACTCGACTAGCGGGGGGATCGAGCAGTACTTC

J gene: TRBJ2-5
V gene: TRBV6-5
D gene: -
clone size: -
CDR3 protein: CASSYSWQGETQYF
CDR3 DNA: TGTGCCAGCAGTTACTCGTGGCAGGGCGAGACCCAGTACTTC

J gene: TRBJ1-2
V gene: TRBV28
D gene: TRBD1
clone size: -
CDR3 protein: CASSFPGPGGKMNYGYTF
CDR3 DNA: TGTGCCAGCAGTTTCCCGGGACCAGGGGGCAAGATGAACTATGGCTACACCTTC

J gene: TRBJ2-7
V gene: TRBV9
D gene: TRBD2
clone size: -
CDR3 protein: CASSVTSGSYEQYF
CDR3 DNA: TGTGCCAGCAGCGTCACTAGCGGGAGTTACGAGCAGTACTTC

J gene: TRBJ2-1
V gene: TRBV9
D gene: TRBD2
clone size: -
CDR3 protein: CASSAPSGPNEQFF
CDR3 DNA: TGTGCCAGCAGCGCGCCTAGCGGACCCAATGAGCAGTTCTTC

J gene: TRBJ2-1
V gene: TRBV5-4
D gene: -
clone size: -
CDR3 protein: CASSFTTIYEQFF
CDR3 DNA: TGTGCCAGCAGCTTTACGACTATCTATGAGCAGTTCTTC

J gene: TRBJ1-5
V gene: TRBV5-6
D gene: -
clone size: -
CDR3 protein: CASSQWTENNQPQHF
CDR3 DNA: TGTGCCAGCAGCCAATGGACAGAAAATAATCAGCCCCAGCATTTT

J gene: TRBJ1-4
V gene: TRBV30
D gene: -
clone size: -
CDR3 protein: CAWSPGRGEKLFF
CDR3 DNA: TGTGCCTGGAGCCCCGGGCGAGGTGAAAAACTGTTTTTT

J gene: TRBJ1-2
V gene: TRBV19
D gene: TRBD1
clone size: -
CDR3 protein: CASRTGQGDTDGYTF
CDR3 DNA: TGTGCCAGTAGGACGGGACAGGGGGATACTGATGGCTACACCTTC

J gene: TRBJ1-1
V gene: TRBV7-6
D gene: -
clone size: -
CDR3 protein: CASTRSGNTEAFF
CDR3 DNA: TGTGCCAGCACTAGGTCGGGGAACACTGAAGCTTTCTTT

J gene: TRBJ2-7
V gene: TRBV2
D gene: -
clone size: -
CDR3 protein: CASLRREQYF
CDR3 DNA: TGTGCCAGCCTACGCCGCGAGCAGTACTTC

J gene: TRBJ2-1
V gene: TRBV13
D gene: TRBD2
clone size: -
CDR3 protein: CASSLRVAGLYNEQFF
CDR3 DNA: TGTGCCAGCAGCTTAAGGGTAGCGGGCCTGTACAATGAGCAGTTCTTC

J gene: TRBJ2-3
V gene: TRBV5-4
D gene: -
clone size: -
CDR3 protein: CASSQQEGGTDTQYF
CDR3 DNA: TGTGCCAGCAGCCAGCAAGAGGGCGGCACAGATACGCAGTATTTT

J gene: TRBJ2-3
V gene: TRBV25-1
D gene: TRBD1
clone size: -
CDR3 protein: CASSEFRGSTDTQYF
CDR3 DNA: TGTGCCAGCAGTGAATTCAGGGGGAGCACAGATACGCAGTATTTT

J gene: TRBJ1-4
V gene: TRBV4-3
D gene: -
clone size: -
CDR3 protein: CASSQDFGQGSEKLFF
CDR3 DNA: TGCGCCAGCAGCCAAGATTTCGGGCAGGGGAGTGAAAAACTGTTTTTT

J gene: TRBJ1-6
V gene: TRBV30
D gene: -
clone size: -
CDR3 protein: CAWSRVTSNSPLHF
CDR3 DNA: TGTGCCTGGAGTCGCGTTACGAGTAATTCACCCCTCCACTTT

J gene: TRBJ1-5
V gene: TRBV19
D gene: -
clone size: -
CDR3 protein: CASSIGSTGNPQHF
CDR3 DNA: TGTGCCAGTAGTATAGGATCGACCGGTAATCCCCAGCATTTT

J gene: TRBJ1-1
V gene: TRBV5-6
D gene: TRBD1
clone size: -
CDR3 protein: CASSFSRGGRTEAFF
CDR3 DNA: TGTGCCAGCAGCTTCAGCAGGGGGGGTAGAACTGAAGCTTTCTTT

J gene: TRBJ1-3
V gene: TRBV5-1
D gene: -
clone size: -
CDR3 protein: CASSLAGSISGNTIYF
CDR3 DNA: TGCGCCAGCAGCTTGGCGGGCAGCATCTCTGGAAACACCATATATTTT

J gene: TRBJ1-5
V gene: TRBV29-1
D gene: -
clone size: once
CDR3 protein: CSASSGSSNQPQHF
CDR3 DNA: TGCAGCGCCTCTAGTGGCAGTAGCAATCAGCCCCAGCATTTT

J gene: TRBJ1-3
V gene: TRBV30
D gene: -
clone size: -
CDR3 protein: CAWKGGGGNTIYF
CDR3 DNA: TGTGCCTGGAAAGGCGGCGGTGGAAACACCATATATTTT

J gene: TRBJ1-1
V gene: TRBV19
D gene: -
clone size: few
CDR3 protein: CASSPPGGLTEAFF
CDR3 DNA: TGTGCCAGTAGTCCTCCTGGGGGTCTCACTGAAGCTTTCTTT

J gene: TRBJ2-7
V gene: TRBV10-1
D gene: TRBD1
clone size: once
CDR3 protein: CASSEFKTGAGHEQYF
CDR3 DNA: TGCGCCAGCAGTGAGTTCAAGACAGGGGCCGGGCACGAGCAGTACTTC

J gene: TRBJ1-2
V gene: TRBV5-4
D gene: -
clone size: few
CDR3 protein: CASSLGGGYGYTF
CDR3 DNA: TGTGCCAGCAGCTTGGGGGGCGGCTATGGCTACACCTTC

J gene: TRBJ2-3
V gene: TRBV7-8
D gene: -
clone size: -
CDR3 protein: CASSLPGTDTQYF
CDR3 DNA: TGTGCCAGCAGCTTACCAGGGACCGATACGCAGTATTTT

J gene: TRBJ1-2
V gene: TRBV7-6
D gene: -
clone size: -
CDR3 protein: CASSSDRHGYTF
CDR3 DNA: TGTGCCAGCAGCTCGGACAGACATGGCTACACCTTC

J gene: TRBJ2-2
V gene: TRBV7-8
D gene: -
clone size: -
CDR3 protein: CASSPDTRDSSNTGELFF
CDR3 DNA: TGTGCCAGCAGCCCGGACACAAGGGACTCCTCGAACACCGGGGAGCTGTTTTTT

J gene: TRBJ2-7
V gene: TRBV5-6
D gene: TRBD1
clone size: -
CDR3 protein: CASSSMTGAYEQYF
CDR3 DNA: TGTGCCAGCAGCTCAATGACAGGGGCCTACGAGCAGTACTTC

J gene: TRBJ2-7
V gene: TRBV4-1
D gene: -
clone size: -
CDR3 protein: CASSQASGAEQYF
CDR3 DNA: TGCGCCAGCAGCCAAGCTTCGGGGGCCGAGCAGTACTTC

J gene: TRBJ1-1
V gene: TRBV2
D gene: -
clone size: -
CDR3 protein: CASSSGGSRTEAFF
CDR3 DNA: TGTGCCAGCAGTAGCGGGGGGAGTCGCACTGAAGCTTTCTTT

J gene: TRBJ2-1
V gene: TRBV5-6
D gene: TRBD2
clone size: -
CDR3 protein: CASSLAGGTDEQFF
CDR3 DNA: TGTGCCAGCAGCTTAGCGGGGGGCACGGATGAGCAGTTCTTC

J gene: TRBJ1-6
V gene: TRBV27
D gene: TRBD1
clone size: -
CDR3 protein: CASTPRGLYNSPLHF
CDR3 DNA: TGTGCCAGCACTCCCAGGGGGCTTTATAATTCACCCCTCCACTTT

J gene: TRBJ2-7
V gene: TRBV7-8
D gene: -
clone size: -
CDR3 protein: CASSLGRGTYEQYF
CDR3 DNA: TGTGCCAGCAGCTTAGGCCGAGGAACCTACGAGCAGTACTTC

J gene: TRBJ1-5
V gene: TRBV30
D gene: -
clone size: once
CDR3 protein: CAWSAINGGNQPQHF
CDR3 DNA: TGTGCCTGGAGTGCAATTAATGGGGGCAATCAGCCCCAGCATTTT

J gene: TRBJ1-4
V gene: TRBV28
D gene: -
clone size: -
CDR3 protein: CASKTQGGAEKLFF
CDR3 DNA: TGTGCCAGCAAGACACAGGGTGGCGCTGAAAAACTGTTTTTT

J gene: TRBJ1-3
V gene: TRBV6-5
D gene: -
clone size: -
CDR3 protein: CASSYSGGRTGNTIYF
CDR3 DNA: TGTGCCAGCAGTTACTCGGGGGGGCGTACTGGAAACACCATATATTTT

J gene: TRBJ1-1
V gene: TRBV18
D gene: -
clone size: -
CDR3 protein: CASSPPSGEQGTTEAFF
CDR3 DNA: TGTGCCAGCTCACCACCGTCCGGGGAACAAGGGACCACTGAAGCTTTCTTT

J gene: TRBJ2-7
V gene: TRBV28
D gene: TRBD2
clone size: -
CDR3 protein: CASTGGYEQYF
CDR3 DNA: TGTGCCAGCACCGGGGGGTACGAGCAGTACTTC

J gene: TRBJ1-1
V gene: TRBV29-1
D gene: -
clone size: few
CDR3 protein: CSVGRAAEAFF
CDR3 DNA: TGCAGCGTTGGAAGGGCGGCTGAAGCTTTCTTT

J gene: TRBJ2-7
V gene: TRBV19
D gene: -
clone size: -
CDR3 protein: CASSIGVTSYEQYF
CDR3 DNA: TGTGCCAGTAGTATAGGTGTGACGTCCTACGAGCAGTACTTC

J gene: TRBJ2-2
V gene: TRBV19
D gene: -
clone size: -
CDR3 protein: CASSIVFPGELFF
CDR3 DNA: TGTGCCAGTAGTATAGTTTTCCCCGGGGAGCTGTTTTTT

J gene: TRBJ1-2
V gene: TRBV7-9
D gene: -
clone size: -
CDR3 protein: CASSFQTAVSDGYTF
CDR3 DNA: TGTGCCAGCAGCTTTCAAACGGCGGTATCCGATGGCTACACCTTC

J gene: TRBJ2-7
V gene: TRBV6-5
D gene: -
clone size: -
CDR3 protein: CASSRKRTSGYEQYF
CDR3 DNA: TGTGCCAGCAGTAGAAAACGGACCTCCGGGTACGAGCAGTACTTC

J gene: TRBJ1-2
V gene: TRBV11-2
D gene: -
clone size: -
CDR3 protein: CASSRQTGQGYTF
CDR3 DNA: TGTGCCAGCAGCCGACAAACGGGGCAGGGCTACACCTTC